Below, one TCR beta chain is given with its context. This clonotype was recorded at least ten times. This clone's antigen is unknown. The record has no base qualities; no much larger clone is one base away. The germline V gene (reference sequence) supplies CDR1 SEHNR and CDR2 FQNEAQ. The CDR3 holds 14 amino acids from the cysteine to the phenylalanine. The only DNA kept is the CDR3, 42 bases in frame from the first base. V gives up 6 bases and J gives up 1 base, and the segment between their germline ends measures 12 bases. The source of the sample is a study of identical twins (dated by TCRdb to about 2016). Describing the broader study: TCR alpha and beta repertoires from monozygotic twins, unrelated adults of various ages and cord blood were deep-sequenced to test whether fetal clonotypes persist. To rule out contamination, the twin experiments were replicated at different times with different library preparation protocols. The investigation overall reported the following: Invariant T cells such as MAIT and iNKT could partly confound zero-insertion analyses, although diverse VJ usage argued against such confounding for most clonotypes. Conclusions relied on cross-sectional statistical analysis, since the same donors could not be followed over many years. Out-of-frame TCR alpha sharing in monozygotic twins was systematically underestimated by recombination models, whereas sharing between unrelated individuals was in agreement with the recombination models. A weaker excess of twin sharing was found in beta out-of-frame sequences because the signal-to-noise ratio was lowered by fewer shared sequences. Compared with coincidental sharing between unrelated individuals, out-of-frame TCR alpha sequences shared between twins had an excess of sequences with low generation probability. Abundant cord blood beta clonotypes had fewer insertions, young adult naive repertoires showed a similar but weaker trend, and memory repertoires showed no such trend.

All donors were healthy Caucasians. The library was made by 5' RACE. The sequencer was an Illumina HiSeq 2000. Template switching introduced a universal primer binding site; the final cDNA contained a unique molecular identifier, enabling accurate counting of TCR cDNA molecules. Specific primers in the conserved constant-segment region were used to synthesize first-strand cDNA for TCR alpha and beta chains. To control for contamination, every cDNA library carried two barcodes: a SMART-Mk sample barcode plus Illumina barcodes. TruSeq adapter sequences, together with Illumina sample barcodes, were added in two successive PCR steps. The Illumina HiSeq platform was used with custom primers to sequence TCR alpha and beta cDNA libraries. Per the authors' processing: Unique molecular identifiers were extracted from raw reads with MiGEC, and CDR3 positions were determined with MiXCR. Recombination models were inferred per individual with the repgenHMM and IGoR tools using an EM algorithm. The tcR package in R was used for shared clonotype analysis, with sharing normalized by the product of cloneset sizes. To study raw recombination without the effects of thymic and clonal selection, out-of-frame nonproductive sequences were analyzed. TCRdb reprocessed the public reads (quality trimming at Q25 with fastp, clone calling with MiXCR) and kept in-frame beta chains. Here each entry gathers all rows of one CDR3 protein and keeps the most common genes and DNA. The V and J calls, along with clone size, are taken from TCRdb and not from the paper's own processing. This sample comprises 1,800,000 or so distinct CDR3 sequences, around 33% of them detected only once. About 0.3% of the sample rests with the top ten.

Sequenced input: cord blood. The source of this sequence is a newborn girl in good health. The sequence joins TRBV7-9 to TRBJ2-5, with an unclear D gene assignment. The CDR3 is CASSLPDGQETQYF. The DNA reads as follows: TGTGCCAGCAGTTTGCCGGACGGCCAAGAGACCCAGTACTTC. With the rest looked up from the reference TRBV7-9 and TRBJ2-5 genes rather than sequenced, the full variable domain is DTGVSQNPRHKITKRGQNVTFRCDPISEHNRLYWYRQTLGQGPEFLTYFQNEAQLEKSRLLSDRFSAERPKGSFSTLEIQRTEQGDSAMYLCASSLPDGQETQYFGPGTRLLVL.